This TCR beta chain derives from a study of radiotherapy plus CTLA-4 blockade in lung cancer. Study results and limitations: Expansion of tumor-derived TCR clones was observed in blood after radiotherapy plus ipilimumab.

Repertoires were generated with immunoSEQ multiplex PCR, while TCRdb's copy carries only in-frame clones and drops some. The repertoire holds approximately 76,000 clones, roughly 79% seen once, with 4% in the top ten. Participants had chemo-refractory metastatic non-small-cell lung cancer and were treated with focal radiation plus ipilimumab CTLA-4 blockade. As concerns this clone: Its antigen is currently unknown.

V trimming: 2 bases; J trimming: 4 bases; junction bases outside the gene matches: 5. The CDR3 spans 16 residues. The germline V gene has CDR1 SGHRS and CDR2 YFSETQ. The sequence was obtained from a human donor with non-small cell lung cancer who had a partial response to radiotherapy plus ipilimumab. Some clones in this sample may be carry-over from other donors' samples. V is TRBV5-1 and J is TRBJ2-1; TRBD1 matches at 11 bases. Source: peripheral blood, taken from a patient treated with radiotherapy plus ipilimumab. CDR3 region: CASSFRTGGSYNEQFF. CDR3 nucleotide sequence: TGCGCCAGCAGCTTCAGGACAGGGGGCTCATACAATGAGCAGTTCTTC. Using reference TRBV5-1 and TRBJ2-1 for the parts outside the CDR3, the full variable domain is KAGVTQTPRYLIKTRGQQVTLSCSPISGHRSVSWYQQTPGQGLQFLFEYFSETQRNKGNFPGRFSGRQFSNSRSEMNVSTLELGDSALYLCASSFRTGGSYNEQFFGPGTRLTVL.